This record concerns one T cell receptor (beta chain) sequence. What it recognizes is unknown. This sample was taken from a study of monozygotic twins with inflammatory bowel disease. Study conclusions and caveats: Evidence failed to back one strong IBD-linked signal or clonotype. Diversity of TCRbeta measured by inverse Simpson was lower in IBD patients than in healthy co-twins.

The team made cDNA by running eight separate reactions for each sample. A template switching step added UMIs, each with a 6-nucleotide sample barcode. TCRdb re-called the 5' RACE reads, yielding one record per CDR3 amino acid sequence without DNA. In total, the table holds approximately 120,000 distinct CDR3 sequences. This CDR3 region has 16 residues. Germline loops: CDR1 LGHNA, CDR2 YSLEER. The material sequenced was blood. The gene calls are TRBV4-3 and TRBJ1-3; the TCRdb D gene call, TRBD1, has no DNA to confirm it. The sequence was obtained from a human donor with ulcerative colitis or Crohn's disease, or a healthy co-twin of an affected twin (not recorded which). CDR3: CASSTNRGLSGNTIYF.